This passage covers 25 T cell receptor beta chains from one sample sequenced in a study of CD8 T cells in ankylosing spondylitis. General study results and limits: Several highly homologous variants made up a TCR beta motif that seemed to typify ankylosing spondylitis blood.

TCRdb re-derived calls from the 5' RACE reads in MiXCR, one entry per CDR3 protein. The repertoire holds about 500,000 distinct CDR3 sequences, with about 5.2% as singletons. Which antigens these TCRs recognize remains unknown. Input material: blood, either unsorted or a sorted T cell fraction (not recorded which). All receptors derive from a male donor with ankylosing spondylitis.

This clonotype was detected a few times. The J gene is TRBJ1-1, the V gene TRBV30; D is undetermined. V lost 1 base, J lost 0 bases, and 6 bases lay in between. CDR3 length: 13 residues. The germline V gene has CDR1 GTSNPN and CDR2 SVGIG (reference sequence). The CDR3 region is CAWSGQVNTEAFF. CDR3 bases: TGTGCCTGGAGTGGGCAGGTGAACACTGAAGCTTTCTTT.

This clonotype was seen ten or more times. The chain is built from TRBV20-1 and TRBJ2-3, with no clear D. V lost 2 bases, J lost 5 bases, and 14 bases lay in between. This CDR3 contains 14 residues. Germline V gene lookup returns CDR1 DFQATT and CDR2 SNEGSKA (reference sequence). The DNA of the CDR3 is TGCAGTGCTAGAAGGTGGTTAGGTCAAGATACGCAGTATTTT. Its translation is CSARRWLGQDTQYF.

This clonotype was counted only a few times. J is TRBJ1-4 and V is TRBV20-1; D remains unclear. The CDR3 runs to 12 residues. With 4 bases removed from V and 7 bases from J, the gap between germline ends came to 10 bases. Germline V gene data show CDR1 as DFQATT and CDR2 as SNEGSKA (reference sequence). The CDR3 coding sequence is TGCAGTGCTAAGGGATTGGGTGAAAAACTGTTTTTT. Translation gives CSAKGLGEKLFF.

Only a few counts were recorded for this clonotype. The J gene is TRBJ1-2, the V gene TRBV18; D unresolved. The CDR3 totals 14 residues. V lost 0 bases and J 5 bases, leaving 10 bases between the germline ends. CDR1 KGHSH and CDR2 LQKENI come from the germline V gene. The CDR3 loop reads CASSPPRVPYGYTF. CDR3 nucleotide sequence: TGTGCCAGCTCACCACCGAGGGTACCTTATGGCTACACCTTC. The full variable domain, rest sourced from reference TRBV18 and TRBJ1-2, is NAGVMQNPRHLVRRRGQEARLRCSPMKGHSHVYWYRQLPEEGLKFMVYLQKENIIDESGMPKERFSAEFPKEGPSILRIQQVVRGDSAAYFCASSPPRVPYGYTFGSGTRLTVV.

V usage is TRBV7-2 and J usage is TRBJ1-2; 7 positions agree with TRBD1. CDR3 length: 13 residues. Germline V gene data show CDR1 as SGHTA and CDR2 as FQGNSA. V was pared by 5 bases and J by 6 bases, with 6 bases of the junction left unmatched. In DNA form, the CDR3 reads TGTGCCAGCAGCCCCCTAGGGACAGATGGCTACACCTTC. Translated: CASSPLGTDGYTF. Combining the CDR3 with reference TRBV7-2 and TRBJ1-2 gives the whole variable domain GAGVSQSPSNKVTEKGKDVELRCDPISGHTALYWYRQSLGQGLEFLIYFQGNSAPDKSGLPSDRFSAERTGGSVSTLTIQRTQQEDSAVYLCASSPLGTDGYTFGSGTRLTVV.

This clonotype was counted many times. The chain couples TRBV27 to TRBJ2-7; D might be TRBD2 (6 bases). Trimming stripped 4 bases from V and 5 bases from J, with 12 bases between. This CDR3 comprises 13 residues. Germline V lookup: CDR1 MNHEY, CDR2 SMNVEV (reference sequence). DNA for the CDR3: TGTGCCAGCAGTTCGGGACTCCTTGACGAGCAGTACTTC. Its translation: CASSSGLLDEQYF.

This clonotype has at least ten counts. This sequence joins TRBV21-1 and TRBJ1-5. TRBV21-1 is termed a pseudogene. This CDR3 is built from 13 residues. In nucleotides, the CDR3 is TGTGCCAGCCCAGGGAGGAGCAATCAGCCCCAGCATTTT. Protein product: CASPGRSNQPQHF.

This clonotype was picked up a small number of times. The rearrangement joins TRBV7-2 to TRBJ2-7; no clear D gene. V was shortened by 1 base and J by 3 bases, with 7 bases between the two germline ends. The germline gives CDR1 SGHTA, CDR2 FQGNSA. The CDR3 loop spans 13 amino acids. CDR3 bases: TGTGCCAGCAGCTTAGAGGCTCGCTACGAGCAGTACTTC. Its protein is CASSLEARYEQYF.

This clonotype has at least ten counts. The CDR3 sequence: CASSPGAVNTEAFF. CDR3 DNA sequence: TGTGCCAGCAGCCCTGGGGCAGTGAACACTGAAGCTTTCTTT. The rearrangement uses TRBV5-6 and TRBJ1-1; a possible D gene is TRBD1 (5 bases). CDR1 is SGHDT, CDR2 YYEEEE, per germline. V dropped 4 bases and J dropped 0 bases, with 10 bases sitting between them. CDR3 length: 14 residues.

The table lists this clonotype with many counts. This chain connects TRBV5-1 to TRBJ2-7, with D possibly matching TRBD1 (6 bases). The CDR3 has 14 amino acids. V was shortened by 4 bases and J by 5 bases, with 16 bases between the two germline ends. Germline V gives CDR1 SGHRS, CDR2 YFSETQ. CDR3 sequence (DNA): TGCGCCAGCAGCGTCGACAGGTGGGTCGACGAGCAGTACTTC. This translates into CASSVDRWVDEQYF.

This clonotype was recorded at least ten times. The CDR3 nucleotides are TGTGCCAGCAGCCCACTGGGAGGGGACGGTGGCTACACCTTC. Amino acid sequence: CASSPLGGDGGYTF. This chain uses TRBV7-2 with TRBJ1-2; perhaps TRBD1 as D (5 bases). V lost 5 bases and J 7 bases, leaving 17 bases between the germline ends. The CDR3 is 14 residues long. The germline V gene encodes CDR1 SGHTA and CDR2 FQGNSA.

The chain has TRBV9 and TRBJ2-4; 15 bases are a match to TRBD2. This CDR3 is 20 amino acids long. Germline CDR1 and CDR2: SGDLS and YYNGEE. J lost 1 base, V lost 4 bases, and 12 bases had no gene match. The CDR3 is CASSPLGGLAGGWAKNIQYF. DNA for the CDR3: TGTGCCAGCAGCCCCCTAGGGGGACTAGCGGGGGGTTGGGCCAAAAACATTCAGTACTTC.

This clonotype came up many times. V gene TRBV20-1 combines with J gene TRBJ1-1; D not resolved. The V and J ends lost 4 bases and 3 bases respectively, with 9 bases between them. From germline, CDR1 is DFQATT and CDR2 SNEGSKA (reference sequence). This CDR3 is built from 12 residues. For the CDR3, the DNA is TGCAGTGCTAACCCATGGTACACTGAAGCTTTCTTT. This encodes CSANPWYTEAFF.

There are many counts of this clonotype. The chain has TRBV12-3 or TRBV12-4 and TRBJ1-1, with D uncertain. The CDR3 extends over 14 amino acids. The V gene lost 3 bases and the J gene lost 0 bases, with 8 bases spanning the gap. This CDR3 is CASSFQSLNTEAFF. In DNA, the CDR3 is TGTGCCAGCAGTTTTCAGTCGCTGAACACTGAAGCTTTCTTT.

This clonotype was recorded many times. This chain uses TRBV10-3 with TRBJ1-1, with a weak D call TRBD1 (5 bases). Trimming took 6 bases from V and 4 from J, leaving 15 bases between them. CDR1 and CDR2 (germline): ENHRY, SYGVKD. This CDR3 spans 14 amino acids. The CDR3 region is CAISRDPRGTEAFF. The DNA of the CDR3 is TGTGCCATCAGCCGGGACCCCAGAGGCACTGAAGCTTTCTTT.

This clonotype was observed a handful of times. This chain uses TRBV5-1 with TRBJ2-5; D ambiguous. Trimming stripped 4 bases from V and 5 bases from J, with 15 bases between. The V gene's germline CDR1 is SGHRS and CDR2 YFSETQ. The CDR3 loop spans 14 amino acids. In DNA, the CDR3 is TGCGCCAGCAGCGTTGGACGGTTGGAGGAGACCCAGTACTTC. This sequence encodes CASSVGRLEETQYF. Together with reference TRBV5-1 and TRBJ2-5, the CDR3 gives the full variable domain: KAGVTQTPRYLIKTRGQQVTLSCSPISGHRSVSWYQQTPGQGLQFLFEYFSETQRNKGNFPGRFSGRQFSNSRSEMNVSTLELGDSALYLCASSVGRLEETQYFGPGTRLLVL.

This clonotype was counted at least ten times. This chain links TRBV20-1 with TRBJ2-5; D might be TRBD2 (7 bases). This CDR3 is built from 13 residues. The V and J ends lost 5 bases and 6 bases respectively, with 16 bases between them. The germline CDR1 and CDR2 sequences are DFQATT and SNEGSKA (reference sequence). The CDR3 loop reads CSAPGEGDKTQYF. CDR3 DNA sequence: TGCAGTGCTCCCGGGGAGGGGGACAAGACCCAGTACTTC.

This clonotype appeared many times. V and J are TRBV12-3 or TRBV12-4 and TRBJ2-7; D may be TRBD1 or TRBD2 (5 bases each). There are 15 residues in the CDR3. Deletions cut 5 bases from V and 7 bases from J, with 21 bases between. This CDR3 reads CASSRGNGGGEEQYF. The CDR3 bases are TGTGCCAGCAGTCGGGGCAATGGCGGAGGAGAGGAGCAGTACTTC.

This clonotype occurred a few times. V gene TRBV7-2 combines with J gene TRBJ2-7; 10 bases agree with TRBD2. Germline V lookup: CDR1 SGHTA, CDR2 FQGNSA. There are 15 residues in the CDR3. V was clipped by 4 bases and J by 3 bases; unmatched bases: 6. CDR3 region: CASSSSSGSIYEQYF. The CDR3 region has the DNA TGTGCCAGCAGCTCCTCTAGCGGGAGCATCTACGAGCAGTACTTC.

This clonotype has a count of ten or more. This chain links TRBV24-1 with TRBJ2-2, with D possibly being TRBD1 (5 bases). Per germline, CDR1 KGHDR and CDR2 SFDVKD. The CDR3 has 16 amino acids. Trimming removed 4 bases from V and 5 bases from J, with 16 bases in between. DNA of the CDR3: TGTGCCACCAGTGACCCGTTGGCAGGGCGGACCGGGGAGCTGTTTTTT. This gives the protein CATSDPLAGRTGELFF.

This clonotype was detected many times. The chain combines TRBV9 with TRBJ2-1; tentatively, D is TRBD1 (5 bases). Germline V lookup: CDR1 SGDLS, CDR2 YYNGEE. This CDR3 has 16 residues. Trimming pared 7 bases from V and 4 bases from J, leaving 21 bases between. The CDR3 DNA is TGTGCCAGCCGAAGGGGTGAGCCTAATTTGTACAATGAGCAGTTCTTC. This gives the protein CASRRGEPNLYNEQFF.

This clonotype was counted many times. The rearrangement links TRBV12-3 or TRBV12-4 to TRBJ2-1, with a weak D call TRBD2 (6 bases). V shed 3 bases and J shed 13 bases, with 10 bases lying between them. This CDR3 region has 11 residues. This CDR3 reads CASSFGTLQFF. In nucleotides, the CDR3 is TGTGCCAGCAGTTTTGGGACTCTTCAGTTCTTC.

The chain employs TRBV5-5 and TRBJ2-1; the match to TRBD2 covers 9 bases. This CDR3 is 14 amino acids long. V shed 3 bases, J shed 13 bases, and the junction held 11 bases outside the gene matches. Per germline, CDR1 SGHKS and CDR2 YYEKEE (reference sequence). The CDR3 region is CASSYFSGRQSQFF. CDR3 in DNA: TGTGCCAGCAGCTACTTTAGCGGGAGACAATCCCAGTTCTTC.

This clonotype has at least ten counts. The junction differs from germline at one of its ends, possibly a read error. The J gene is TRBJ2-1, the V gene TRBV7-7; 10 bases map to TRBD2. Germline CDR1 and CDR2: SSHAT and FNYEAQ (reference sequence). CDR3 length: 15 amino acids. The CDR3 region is CASSPGTSESNEQFF. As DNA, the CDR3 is TGTGCTAGCAGCCCTGGGACTAGCGAAAGCAATGAGCAGTTCTTC.

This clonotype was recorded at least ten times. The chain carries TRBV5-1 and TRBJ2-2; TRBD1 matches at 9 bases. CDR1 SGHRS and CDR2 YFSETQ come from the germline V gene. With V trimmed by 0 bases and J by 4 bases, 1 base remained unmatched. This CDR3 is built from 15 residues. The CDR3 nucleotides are TGCGCCAGCAGCTTGGCGGGACAGGGCACCGGGGAGCTGTTTTTT. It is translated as CASSLAGQGTGELFF.